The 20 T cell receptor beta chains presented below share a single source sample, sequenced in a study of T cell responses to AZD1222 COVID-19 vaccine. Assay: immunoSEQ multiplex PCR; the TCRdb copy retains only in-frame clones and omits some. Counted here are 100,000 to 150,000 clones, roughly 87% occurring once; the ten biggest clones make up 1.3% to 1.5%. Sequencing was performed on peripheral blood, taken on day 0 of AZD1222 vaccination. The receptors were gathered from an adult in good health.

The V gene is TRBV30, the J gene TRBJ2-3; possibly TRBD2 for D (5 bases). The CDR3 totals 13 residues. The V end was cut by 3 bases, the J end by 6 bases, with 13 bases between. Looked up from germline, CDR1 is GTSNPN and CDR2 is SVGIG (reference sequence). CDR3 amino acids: CAWRGGSLDTQYF. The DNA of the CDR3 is TGTGCCTGGAGAGGTGGGAGTTTGGATACGCAGTATTTT. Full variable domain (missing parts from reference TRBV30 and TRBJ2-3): SQTIHQWPATLVQPVGSPLSLECTVEGTSNPNLYWYRQAAGRGLQLLFYSVGIGQISSEVPQNLSASRPQDRQFILSSKKLLLSDSGFYLCAWRGGSLDTQYFGPGTRLTVL.

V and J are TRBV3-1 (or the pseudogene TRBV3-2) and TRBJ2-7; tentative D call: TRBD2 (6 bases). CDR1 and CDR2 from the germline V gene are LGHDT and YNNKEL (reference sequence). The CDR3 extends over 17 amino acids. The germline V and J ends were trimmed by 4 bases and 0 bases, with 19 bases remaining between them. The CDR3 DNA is TGTGCCAGCAGCCTGTCTAGTGTTTGGGGGGTCTCCTACGAGCAGTACTTC. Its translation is CASSLSSVWGVSYEQYF.

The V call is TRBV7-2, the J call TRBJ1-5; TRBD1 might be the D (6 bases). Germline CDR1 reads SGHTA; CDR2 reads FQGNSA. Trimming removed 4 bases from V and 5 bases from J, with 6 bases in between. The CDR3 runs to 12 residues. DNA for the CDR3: TGTGCCAGCAGCTACAGGGATCAGCCCCAGCATTTT. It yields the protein CASSYRDQPQHF.

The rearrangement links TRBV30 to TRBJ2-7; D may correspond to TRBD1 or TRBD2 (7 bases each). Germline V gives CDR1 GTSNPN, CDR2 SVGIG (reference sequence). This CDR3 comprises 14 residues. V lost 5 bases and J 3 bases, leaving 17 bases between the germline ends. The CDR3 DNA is TGTGCCTGGCGCAGGGGGGGCCCCTACTACGAGCAGTACTTC. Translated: CAWRRGGPYYEQYF.

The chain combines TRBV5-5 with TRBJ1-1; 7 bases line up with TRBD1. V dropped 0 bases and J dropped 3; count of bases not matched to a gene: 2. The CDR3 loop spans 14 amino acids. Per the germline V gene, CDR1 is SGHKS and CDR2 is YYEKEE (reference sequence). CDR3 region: CASSLGQGYTEAFF. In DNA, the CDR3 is TGTGCCAGCAGCTTGGGACAGGGATACACTGAAGCTTTCTTT. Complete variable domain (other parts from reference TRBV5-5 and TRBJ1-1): DAGVTQSPTHLIKTRGQQVTLRCSPISGHKSVSWYQQVLGQGPQFIFQYYEKEERGRGNFPDRFSARQFPNYSSELNVNALLLGDSALYLCASSLGQGYTEAFFGQGTRLTVV.

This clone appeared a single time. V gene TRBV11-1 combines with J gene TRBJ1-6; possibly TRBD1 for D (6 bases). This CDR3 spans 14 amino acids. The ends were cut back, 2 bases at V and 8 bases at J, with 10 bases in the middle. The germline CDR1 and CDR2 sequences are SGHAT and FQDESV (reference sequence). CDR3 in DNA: TGTGCCAGCAGCTTATCCAGGGGATATTCACCCCTCCACTTT. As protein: CASSLSRGYSPLHF.

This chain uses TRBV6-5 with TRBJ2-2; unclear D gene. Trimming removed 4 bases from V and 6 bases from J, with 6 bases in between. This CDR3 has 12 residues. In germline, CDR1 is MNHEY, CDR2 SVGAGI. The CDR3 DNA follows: TGTGCCAGCAGTTCGACCCCCGGGGAGCTGTTTTTT. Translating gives CASSSTPGELFF.

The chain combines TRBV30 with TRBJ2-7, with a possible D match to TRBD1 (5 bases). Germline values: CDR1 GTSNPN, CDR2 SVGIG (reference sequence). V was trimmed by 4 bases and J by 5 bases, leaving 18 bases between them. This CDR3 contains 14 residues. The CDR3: CAWIHQGRSDEQYF. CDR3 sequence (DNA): TGTGCCTGGATCCACCAGGGCAGGTCCGACGAGCAGTACTTC.

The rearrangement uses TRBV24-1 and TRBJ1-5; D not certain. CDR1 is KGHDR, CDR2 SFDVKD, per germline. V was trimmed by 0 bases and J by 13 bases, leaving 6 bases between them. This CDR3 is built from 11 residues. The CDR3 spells CATSDLGIQHF. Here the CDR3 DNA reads TGTGCCACCAGTGATTTGGGCATACAGCATTTT.

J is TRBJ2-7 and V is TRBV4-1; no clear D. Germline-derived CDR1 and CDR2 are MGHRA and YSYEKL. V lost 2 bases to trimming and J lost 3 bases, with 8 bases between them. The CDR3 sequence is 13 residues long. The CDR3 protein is CASSQPSDYEQYF. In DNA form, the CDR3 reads TGCGCCAGCAGCCAACCCTCCGACTACGAGCAGTACTTC.

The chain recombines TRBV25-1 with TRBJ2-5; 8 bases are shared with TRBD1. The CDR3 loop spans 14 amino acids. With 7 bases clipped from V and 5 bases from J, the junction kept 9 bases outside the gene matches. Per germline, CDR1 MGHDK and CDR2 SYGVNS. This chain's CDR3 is CASKGTGRSETQYF. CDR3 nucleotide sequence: TGTGCCAGCAAAGGGACAGGTCGAAGTGAGACCCAGTACTTC.

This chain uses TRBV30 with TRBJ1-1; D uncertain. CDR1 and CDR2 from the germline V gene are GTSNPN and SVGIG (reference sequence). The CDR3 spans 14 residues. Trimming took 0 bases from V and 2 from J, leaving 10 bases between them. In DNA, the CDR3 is TGTGCCTGGAGTGTGAAAGGGAGTAACACTGAAGCTTTCTTT. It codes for CAWSVKGSNTEAFF.

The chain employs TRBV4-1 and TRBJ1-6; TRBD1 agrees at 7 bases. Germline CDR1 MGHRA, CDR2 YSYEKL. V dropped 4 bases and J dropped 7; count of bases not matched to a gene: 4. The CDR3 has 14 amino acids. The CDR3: CASSPRDSNSPLHF. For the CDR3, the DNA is TGCGCCAGCAGCCCGCGGGACAGCAATTCACCCCTCCACTTT.

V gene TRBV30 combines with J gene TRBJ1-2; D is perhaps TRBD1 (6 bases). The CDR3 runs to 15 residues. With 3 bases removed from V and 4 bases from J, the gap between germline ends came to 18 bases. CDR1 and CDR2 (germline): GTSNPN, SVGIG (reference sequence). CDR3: CAWRRRPGDLYGYTF. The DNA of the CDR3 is TGTGCCTGGAGACGTAGACCAGGGGACCTCTATGGCTACACCTTC.

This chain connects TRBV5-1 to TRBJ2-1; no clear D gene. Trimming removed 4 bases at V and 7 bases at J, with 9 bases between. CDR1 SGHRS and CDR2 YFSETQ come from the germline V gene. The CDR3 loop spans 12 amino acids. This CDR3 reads CASSLTMNEQFF. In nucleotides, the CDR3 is TGCGCCAGCAGCCTGACAATGAATGAGCAGTTCTTC.

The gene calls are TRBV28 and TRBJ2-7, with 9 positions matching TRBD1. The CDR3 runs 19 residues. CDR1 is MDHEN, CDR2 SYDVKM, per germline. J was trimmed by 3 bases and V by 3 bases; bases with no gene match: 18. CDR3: CASSLIRGQGGWFGYEQYF. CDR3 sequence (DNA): TGTGCCAGCAGTTTGATAAGGGGACAGGGAGGATGGTTCGGCTACGAGCAGTACTTC.

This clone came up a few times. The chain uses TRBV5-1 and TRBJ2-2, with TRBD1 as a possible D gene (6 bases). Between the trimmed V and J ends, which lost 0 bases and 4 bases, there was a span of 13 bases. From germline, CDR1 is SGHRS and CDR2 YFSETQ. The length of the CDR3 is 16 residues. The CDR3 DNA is TGCGCCAGCAGCTTGGTCCAGGGGCGAGGCACCGGGGAGCTGTTTTTT. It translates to CASSLVQGRGTGELFF. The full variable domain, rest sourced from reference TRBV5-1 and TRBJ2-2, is KAGVTQTPRYLIKTRGQQVTLSCSPISGHRSVSWYQQTPGQGLQFLFEYFSETQRNKGNFPGRFSGRQFSNSRSEMNVSTLELGDSALYLCASSLVQGRGTGELFFGEGSRLTVL.

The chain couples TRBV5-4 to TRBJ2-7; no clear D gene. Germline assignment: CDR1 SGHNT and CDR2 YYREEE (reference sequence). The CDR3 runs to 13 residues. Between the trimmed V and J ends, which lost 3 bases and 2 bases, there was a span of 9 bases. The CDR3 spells CASSSDGTYEQYF. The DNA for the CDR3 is TGTGCCAGCAGCTCGGACGGAACCTACGAGCAGTACTTC.

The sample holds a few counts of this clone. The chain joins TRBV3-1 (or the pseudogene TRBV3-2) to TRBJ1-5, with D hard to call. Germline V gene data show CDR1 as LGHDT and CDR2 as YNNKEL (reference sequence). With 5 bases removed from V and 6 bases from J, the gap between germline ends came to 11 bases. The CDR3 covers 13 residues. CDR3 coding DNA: TGTGCCAGCAGCACCACCGAGATTCAGCCCCAGCATTTT. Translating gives CASSTTEIQPQHF.

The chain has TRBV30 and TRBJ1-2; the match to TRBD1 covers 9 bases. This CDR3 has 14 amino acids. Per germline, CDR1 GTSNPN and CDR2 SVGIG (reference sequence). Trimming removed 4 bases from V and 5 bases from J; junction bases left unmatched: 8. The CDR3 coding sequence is TGTGCCTGGAATCGGGGACAGGGCGAGTATGGCTACACCTTC. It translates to CAWNRGQGEYGYTF.